What follows is one T cell receptor (beta chain) and its context. The antigen this receptor binds is unknown. The record has no base qualities; no much larger clone is one base away. Reading from cysteine to phenylalanine, the CDR3 counts 15 amino acids. Left in the record is the CDR3 DNA by itself, 45 bases read in frame from the first base. CDR1 SGHRS and CDR2 YFSETQ are derived from the germline V gene. V was cut back by 0 bases and J by 3 bases, leaving a gap of 12 bases between them. This record comes from a study of T cell changes during pregnancy in multiple sclerosis (dated by TCRdb to the late 2010s). The study in broad terms: The study looked at changes in the T cell repertoire across pregnancy in women with multiple sclerosis.

The library was obtained by the immunoSEQ multiplex PCR assay. TCRdb limited this immuneACCESS table to in-frame rearrangements with V and J called. A share of clones is missing; checked studies link under half to unresolved V genes, and the rest is unexplained. The sample table records some 130,000 clones; about 95% of these occur just once. Approximately 0.45% of the sample comes from the top ten. The source of this sequence is a female donor with multiple sclerosis, enrolled in a pregnancy study. The specimen was peripheral blood, collected after pregnancy. The V and J segments used are TRBV5-1 and TRBJ2-5, with a tentative D gene TRBD1 over 5 matching bases. The nucleotides read TGCGCCAGCAGCTTGGGGCAGGGTTACGAAGAGACCCAGTACTTC. Its protein is CASSLGQGYEETQYF.